This T cell receptor beta chain was observed in a study of blood T cell repertoires in COVID-19. On the study more broadly: Acute and convalescent COVID-19 samples came from the United States, Italy and Spain.

The CDR3 consists of 14 residues. The germline V gene encodes CDR1 MNHEY and CDR2 SVGAGI. V was trimmed by 4 bases and J by 7 bases, leaving 17 bases between them. Original processing methods: Nucleated cell counts were estimated from reference gene primer amplification. Using immunoSEQ multiplex PCR, the repertoire was profiled, and TCRdb retains in-frame clones only, with some absent. The V and J calls and the clone size are those of that table, but D and trimming were determined from the DNA. The table has 50,000 to 80,000 clones, roughly 89% seen once. This TCR derives from a man aged 60-69 years with acute or convalescent COVID-19. The chain is built from TRBV6-5 and TRBJ2-7; D is perhaps TRBD2 (5 bases). Sample: peripheral blood. The chain's CDR3 is CASSLGSPRGEQYF. CDR3 coding DNA: TGTGCCAGCAGTTTAGGCAGCCCCCGGGGTGAGCAGTACTTC.